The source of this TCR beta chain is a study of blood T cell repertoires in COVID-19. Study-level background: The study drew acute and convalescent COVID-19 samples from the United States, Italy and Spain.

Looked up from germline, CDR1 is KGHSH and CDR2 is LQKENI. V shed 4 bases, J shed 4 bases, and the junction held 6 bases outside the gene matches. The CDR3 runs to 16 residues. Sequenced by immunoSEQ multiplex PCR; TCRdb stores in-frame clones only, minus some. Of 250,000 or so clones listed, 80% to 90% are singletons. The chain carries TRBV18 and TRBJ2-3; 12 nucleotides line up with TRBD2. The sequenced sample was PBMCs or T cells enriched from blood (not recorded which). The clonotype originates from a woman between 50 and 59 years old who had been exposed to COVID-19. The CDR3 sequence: CASSLRLAGDSDTQYF. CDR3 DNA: TGTGCCAGCTCACTCCGACTAGCGGGGGACTCAGATACGCAGTATTTT.